The entry below gives a single TCR beta chain sequence along with its context. It lacks a known antigen. Base qualities were left out, and no much larger clone turns up one base away. This sample is drawn from a study of T cells in Graves' hyperthyroidism and ophthalmopathy (dated by TCRdb to between 2018 and 2021). Describing the broader study: Peripheral blood samples were taken at initial diagnosis, before any treatment was given. To identify distinguishing TCR V-J signatures, a discovery cohort of about 100 patients was used, comprising 43 with Graves' ophthalmopathy and around 60 with stable Graves' hyperthyroidism. Prospective prediction of ophthalmopathy was tested in an independent validation cohort of approximately 18 hyperthyroidism patients and 17 patients who later progressed to ophthalmopathy. The 100 discovery patients were randomly split 7:3 into training and test sets. In addition, the study compared T-cell repertoires in thyroid tissue and in blood from about 6 Graves' hyperthyroidism patients. Following sampling, methimazole starting at 30 mg daily was given to hyperthyroidism patients, and high-dose intravenous methylprednisolone was given to ophthalmopathy patients. TCR Vbeta CDR3 sequencing of 130 to 150 peripheral blood samples (43 ophthalmopathy, approximately 80 hyperthyroidism and some 17 progressor patients) is reported in the paper.

Paper-wide results and their limitations: A model built on a 13 V-J signature distinguished ophthalmopathy from stable hyperthyroidism, reaching around 90% sensitivity and about 81% specificity in cross-validation and 80%/75% in testing. In validation, the model predicted progression to ophthalmopathy with around 71% sensitivity and approximately 74% specificity, a median of roughly seven months before onset. No statistical method was used to set the sample size in advance, and investigators knew the group allocation. Most expanded thyroid clonotypes (frequency above 0.001) were also detected in blood, suggesting blood repertoires may reflect thyroid immune responses.

The TCR beta CDR3 regions were amplified from RNA transcripts. A first-round RT-PCR of the TCR CDR3 used the HTBI primer set with the Qiagen OneStep RT-PCR kit. Libraries were constructed in a second round of multiplex PCR, after which size selection and purification were performed. Libraries were sequenced paired-end with 100 bp reads on an Illumina HiSeq2000. The authors' analysis ran thus. SOAPnuke was used to process the raw data, with reads discarded if the reads contained adapters or uncalled bases, had a mean Phred below 15, or lacked an exact constant-primer or identifier match. High-quality paired reads were merged using COPE v1.2.5, and each unique nucleotide sequence was defined as a clonotype. MiTCR v1.1 was used to align clonotypes to the IMGT TRBV, TRBD and TRBJ reference segments. Analysis was restricted to V-J combinations with a frequency above 0.0001, which covered roughly 99% of repertoires. A TCS score was defined as the ratio of F50 (clonal expansion) to E x V (chaos), with BLOSUM62-based TCRdist applied between CDR3 peptides within each V-J. Welch's t-statistics and random forest reduced 500 to 650 V-J features to under 15, which were used in a naive Bayes classifier (R e1071). TCRdb itself trimmed the public reads at Q25 with fastp, ran MiXCR and retained productive beta chains. Rows are unified per CDR3 protein, each entry keeping the most common DNA and genes. The V and J calls follow TCRdb's processing rather than the paper's. This sample comprises fewer than 750,000 distinct CDR3 sequences, around 15% of them detected only once. The ten largest account for roughly an eighth of the sample.

In the ophthalmopathy patients, disease was moderately to severely active, with a Clinical Activity Score of 3 or more, a NOSPECS grade of 4 or more, and a duration of less than 3 months. Any patient with an uncontrolled infection, another autoimmune disease, pregnancy or lactation was excluded. Diagnoses relied on clinical symptoms, serum thyroxine and TRAb, thyroid ultrasound and orbital computed tomography. PBMCs were separated from 8 to 10 ml of fresh peripheral blood using Ficoll-Paque density gradient centrifugation. Trizol reagent was used to extract total RNA, and RNA quality was then checked on an Agilent 2100 Bioanalyzer. V and J are truncated by 5 bases and 6 bases respectively, leaving an intervening sequence of 15 bases. CDR1 and CDR2 (MNHNS, SASEGT) derive from the germline V gene. The CDR3 covers 14 residues, taking in both the cysteine and the phenylalanine. The kept DNA is CDR3 alone, 42 bases in frame from the first base.

The receptor chain draws on TRBV6-1 and TRBJ2-3; no D segment can be confidently identified. The TCR comes from a woman in her fifties or sixties with Graves' ophthalmopathy. Sequenced sample: blood. The DNA reads TGTGCCAGCAGTCCCCCCCCGATCTCCGATACGCAGTATTTT. Its translation reads: CASSPPPISDTQYF.